Sequencing of this T cell receptor beta chain was carried out in a study of blood T cell repertoires in COVID-19. Per the germline V gene, CDR1 is MNHEY and CDR2 is SMNVEV (reference sequence). J lost 9 bases, V lost 3 bases, and 17 bases had no gene match. This CDR3 spans 18 amino acids. Methods used by the authors: Cell counts per sample came from amplifying reference gene primers. Profiled with immunoSEQ multiplex PCR; TCRdb holds only in-frame clones, not every one. The DNA was the basis for D and trimming; V, J and clone size are from that table. The sample records around 100,000 clones, approximately 81% being singletons.

The sequenced sample consisted of peripheral blood. The V gene is TRBV27, the J gene TRBJ1-6, with 7 bases identical to TRBD1. The sequence was collected from a human donor in a cohort sampled during active COVID-19. Written as DNA, the CDR3 is TGTGCCAGCAGTTTCCTTCCCCGGGACAGAATTTTTGTTTCACCCCTCCACTTT. Protein product: CASSFLPRDRIFVSPLHF.